The present T cell receptor (beta chain) was sequenced within a study of blood T cell repertoires in COVID-19. The wider study: T cells, B-cell-depleted T cells, or PBMCs supplied cDNA or gDNA.

CDR1 is KGHDR and CDR2 is SFDVKD in the germline V gene. V lost 4 bases and J lost 9, with 12 bases in between. CDR3 length: 12 amino acids. Clones were sequenced by immunoSEQ multiplex PCR, and TCRdb holds only the in-frame ones, with some missing. The sample has around 77,000 clones; 65% to 90% are singletons. The chain recombines TRBV24-1 with TRBJ2-7; possibly TRBD1 for D (6 bases). This receptor was obtained from a man aged 30 to 39 with COVID-19, enrolled during active disease. The specimen sequenced was peripheral blood. CDR3 sequence (DNA): TGTGCCACCAGTGACGGGACAAGGGGGCAGTACTTC. This encodes CATSDGTRGQYF.